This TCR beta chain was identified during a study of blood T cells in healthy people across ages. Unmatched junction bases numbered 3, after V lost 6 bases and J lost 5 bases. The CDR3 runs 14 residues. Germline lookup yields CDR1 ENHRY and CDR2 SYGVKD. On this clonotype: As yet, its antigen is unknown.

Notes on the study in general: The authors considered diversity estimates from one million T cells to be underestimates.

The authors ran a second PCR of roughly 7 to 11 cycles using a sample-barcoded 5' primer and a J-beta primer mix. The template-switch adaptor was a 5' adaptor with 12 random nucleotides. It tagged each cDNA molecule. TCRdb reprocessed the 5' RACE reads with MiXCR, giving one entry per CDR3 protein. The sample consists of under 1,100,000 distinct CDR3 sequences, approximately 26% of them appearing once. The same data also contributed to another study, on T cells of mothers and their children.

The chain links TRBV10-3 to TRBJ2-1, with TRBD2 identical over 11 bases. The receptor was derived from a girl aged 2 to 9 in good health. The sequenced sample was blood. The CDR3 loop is CAISVAGGNNEQFF. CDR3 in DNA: TGTGCCATCAGCGTAGCGGGAGGGAACAATGAGCAGTTCTTC.